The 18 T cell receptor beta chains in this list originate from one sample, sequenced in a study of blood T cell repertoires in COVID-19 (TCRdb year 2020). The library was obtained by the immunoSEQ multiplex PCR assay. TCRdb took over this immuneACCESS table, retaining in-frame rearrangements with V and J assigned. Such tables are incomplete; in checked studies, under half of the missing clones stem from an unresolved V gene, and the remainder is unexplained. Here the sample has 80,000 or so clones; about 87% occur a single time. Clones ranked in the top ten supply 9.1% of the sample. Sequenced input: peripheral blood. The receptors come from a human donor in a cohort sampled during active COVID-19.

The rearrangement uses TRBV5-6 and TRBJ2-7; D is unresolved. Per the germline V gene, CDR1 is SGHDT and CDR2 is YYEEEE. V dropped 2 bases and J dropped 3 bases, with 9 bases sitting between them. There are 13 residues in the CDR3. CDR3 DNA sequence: TGTGCCAGCAGCTTTAGATTCCTCTACGAGCAGTACTTC. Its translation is CASSFRFLYEQYF.

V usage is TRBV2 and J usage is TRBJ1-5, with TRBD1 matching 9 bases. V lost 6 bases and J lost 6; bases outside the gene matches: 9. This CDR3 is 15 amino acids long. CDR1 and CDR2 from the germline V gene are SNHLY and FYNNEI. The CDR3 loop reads CASRGQGTGTQPQHF. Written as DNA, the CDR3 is TGTGCCAGCAGGGGACAAGGGACAGGGACTCAGCCCCAGCATTTT.

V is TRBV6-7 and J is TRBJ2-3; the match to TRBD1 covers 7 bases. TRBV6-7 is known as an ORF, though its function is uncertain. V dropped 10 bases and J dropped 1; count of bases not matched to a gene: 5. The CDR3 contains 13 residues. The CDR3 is CANQTGRTDTQYF. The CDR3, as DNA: TGTGCCAACCAGACAGGGCGCACAGATACGCAGTATTTT.

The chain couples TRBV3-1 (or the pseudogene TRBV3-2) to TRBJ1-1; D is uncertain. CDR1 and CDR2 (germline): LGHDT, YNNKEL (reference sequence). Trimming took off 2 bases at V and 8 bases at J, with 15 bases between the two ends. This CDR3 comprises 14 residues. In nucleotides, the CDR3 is TGTGCCAGCAGCCAACGGACTGGTAGTAGCGAAGCTTTCTTT. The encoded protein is CASSQRTGSSEAFF.

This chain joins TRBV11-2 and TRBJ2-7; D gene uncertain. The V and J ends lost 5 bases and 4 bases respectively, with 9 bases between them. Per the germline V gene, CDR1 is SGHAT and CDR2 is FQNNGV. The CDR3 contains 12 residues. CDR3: CASSPETYEQYF. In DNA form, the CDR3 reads TGTGCCAGCAGCCCGGAGACGTACGAGCAGTACTTC.

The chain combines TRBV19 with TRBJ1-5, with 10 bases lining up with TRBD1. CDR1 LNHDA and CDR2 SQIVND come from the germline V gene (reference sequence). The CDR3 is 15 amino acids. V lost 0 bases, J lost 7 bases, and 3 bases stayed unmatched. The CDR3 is CASSIERTGGQPQHF. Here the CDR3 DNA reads TGTGCCAGTAGTATAGAGAGGACAGGGGGGCAGCCCCAGCATTTT.

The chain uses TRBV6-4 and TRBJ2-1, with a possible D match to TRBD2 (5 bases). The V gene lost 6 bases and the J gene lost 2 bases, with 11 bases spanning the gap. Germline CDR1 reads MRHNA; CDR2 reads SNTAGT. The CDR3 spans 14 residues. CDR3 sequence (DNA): TGTGCCAGCAGCGAGGACGGGACCTACAATGAGCAGTTCTTC. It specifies CASSEDGTYNEQFF.

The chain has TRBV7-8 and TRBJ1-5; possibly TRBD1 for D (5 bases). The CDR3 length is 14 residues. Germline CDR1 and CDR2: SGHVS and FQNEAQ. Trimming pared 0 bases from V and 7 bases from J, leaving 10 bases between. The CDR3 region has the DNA TGTGCCAGCAGCTTAGCCAGGGATGGGCAGCCCCAGCATTTT. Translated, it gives CASSLARDGQPQHF.

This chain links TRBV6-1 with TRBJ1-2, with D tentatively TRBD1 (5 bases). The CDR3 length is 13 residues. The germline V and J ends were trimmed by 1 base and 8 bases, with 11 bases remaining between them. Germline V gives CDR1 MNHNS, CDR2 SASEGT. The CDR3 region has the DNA TGTGCCAGCAGTGAAGAACAGGTCTCGGGCTACACCTTC. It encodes CASSEEQVSGYTF.

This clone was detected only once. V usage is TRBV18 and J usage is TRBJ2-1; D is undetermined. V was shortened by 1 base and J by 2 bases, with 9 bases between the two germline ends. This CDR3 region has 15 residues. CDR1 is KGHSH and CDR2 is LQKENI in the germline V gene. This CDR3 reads CASSPLADAYNEQFF. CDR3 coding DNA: TGTGCCAGCTCACCACTAGCTGATGCCTACAATGAGCAGTTCTTC.

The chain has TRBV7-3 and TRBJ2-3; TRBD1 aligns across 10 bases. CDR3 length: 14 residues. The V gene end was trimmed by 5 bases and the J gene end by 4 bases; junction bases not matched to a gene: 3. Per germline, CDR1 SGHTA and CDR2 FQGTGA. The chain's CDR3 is CASSATGGADTQYF. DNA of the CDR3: TGTGCCAGCAGCGCGACAGGGGGCGCAGATACGCAGTATTTT.

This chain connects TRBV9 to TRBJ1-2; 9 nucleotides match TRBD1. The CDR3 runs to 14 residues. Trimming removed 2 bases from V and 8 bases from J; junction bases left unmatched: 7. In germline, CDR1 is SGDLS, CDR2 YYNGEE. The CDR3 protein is CASSVNRGQDGYTF. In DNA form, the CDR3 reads TGTGCCAGCAGCGTTAACAGGGGGCAGGACGGCTACACCTTC.

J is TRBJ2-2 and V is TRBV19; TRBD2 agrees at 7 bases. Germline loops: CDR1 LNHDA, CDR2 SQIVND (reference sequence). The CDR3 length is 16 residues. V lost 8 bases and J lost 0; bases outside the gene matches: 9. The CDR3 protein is CASAFGTNTNTGELFF. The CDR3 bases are TGTGCCAGTGCCTTCGGGACTAACACGAACACCGGGGAGCTGTTTTTT.

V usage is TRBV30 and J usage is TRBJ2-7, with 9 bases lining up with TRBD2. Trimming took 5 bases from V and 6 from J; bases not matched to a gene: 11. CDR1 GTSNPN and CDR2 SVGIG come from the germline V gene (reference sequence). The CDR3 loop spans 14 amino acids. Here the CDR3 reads CAWSAGGFGGEQYF. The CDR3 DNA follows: TGTGCCTGGTCGGCGGGGGGGTTCGGGGGCGAGCAGTACTTC.

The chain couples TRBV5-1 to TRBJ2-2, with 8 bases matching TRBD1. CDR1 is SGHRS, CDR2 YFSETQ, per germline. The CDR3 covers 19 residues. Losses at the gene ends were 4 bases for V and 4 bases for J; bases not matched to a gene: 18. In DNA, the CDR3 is TGCGCCAGCAGCCGCCGGGACAGGATATCCTACACTCGCACCGGGGAGCTGTTTTTT. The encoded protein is CASSRRDRISYTRTGELFF.

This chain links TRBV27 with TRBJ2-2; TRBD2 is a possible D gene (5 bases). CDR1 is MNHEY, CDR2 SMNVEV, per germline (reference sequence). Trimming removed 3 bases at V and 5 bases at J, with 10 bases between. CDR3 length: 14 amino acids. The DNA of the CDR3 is TGTGCCAGCAGTTTGAGGGTTAGGACCGGGGAGCTGTTTTTT. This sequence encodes CASSLRVRTGELFF.

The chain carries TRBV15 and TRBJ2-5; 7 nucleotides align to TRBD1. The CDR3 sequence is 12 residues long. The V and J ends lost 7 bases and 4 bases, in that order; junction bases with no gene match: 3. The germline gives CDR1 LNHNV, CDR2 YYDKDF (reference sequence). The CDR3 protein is CATNRGTETQYF. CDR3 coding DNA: TGTGCCACCAACAGGGGCACAGAGACCCAGTACTTC. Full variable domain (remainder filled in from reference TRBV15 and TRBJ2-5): DAMVIQNPRYQVTQFGKPVTLSCSQTLNHNVMYWYQQKSSQAPKLLFHYYDKDFNNEADTPDNFQSRRPNTSFCFLDIRSPGLGDTAMYLCATNRGTETQYFGPGTRLLVL.

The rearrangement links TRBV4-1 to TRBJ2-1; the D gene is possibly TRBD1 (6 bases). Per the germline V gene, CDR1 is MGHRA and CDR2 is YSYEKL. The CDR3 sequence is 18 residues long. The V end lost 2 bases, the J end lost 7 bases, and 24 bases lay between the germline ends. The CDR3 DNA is TGCGCCAGCAGCCAACCTTGGACAGACAGAAAAAAGGGAAATGAGCAGTTCTTC. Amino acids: CASSQPWTDRKKGNEQFF.